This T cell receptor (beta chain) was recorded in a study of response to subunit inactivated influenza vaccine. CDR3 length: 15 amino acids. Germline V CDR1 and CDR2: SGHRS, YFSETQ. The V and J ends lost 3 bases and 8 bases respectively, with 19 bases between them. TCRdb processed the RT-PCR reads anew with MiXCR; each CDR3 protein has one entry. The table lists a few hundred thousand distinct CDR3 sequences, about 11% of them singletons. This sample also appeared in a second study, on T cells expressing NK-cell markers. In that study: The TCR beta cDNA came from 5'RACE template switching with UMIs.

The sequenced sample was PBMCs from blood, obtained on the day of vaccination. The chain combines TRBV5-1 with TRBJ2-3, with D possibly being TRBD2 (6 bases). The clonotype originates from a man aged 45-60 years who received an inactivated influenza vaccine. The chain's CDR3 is CASSWASEHTSTQYF. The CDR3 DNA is TGCGCCAGCAGCTGGGCTAGCGAACACACATCTACGCAGTATTTT.